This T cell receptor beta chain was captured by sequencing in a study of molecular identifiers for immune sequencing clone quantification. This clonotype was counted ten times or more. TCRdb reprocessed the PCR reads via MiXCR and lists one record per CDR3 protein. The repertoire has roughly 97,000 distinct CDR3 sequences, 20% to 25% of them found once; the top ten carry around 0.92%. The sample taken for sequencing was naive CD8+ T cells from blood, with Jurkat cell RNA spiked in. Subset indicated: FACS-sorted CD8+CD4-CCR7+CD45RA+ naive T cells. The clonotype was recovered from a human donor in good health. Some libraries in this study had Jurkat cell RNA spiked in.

DNA for the CDR3: TGTGCCAGCAGAGAGACAGGGGGAGCGGAGGGCTACACCTTC. Encoded protein: CASRETGGAEGYTF. V usage is TRBV12-3 or TRBV12-4 and J usage is TRBJ1-2; 9 nucleotides align to TRBD1. Trimming at V came to 6 bases and at J to 8 bases, leaving 10 bases not matched to a gene. This CDR3 is built from 14 residues.